This record concerns one T cell receptor (beta chain) sequence. The data derive from a study of blood T cells in healthy people across ages. Alongside a J-beta primer mix, a sample-barcoded 5' primer served in a second PCR lasting about 7 to 12 cycles. TCRdb recomputed calls from the 5' RACE reads with MiXCR, one row per CDR3 protein. This sample has about 1,400,000 distinct CDR3 sequences; 59% occur once, and the top ten carry over 5%. This CDR3 spans 15 amino acids. Trimming at V came to 4 bases and at J to 6 bases, leaving 4 bases not matched to a gene. The receptor was derived from a man between 18 and 35 years old in good health. The chain has TRBV12-3 or TRBV12-4 and TRBJ1-6; 9 bases line up with TRBD1. Sequenced input: blood. Written as DNA, the CDR3 is TGTGCCAGCAGTTCGGGGACAGGGACTAATTCACCCCTCCACTTT. As protein: CASSSGTGTNSPLHF.